The rows below give T cell receptor beta chains drawn from one sample of a study of T cell responses to AZD1222 COVID-19 vaccine. Data came from immunoSEQ multiplex PCR; TCRdb stores just in-frame clones and leaves some out. The data contain about 120,000 clones, over 75% of them singletons. This material consisted of peripheral blood, taken on day 0 of AZD1222 vaccination. These receptors were collected from an adult in good health. The CDR3 runs from the conserved cysteine through the conserved F or W. D genes are given only for firm matches. Not all rows give a size; the values are once, few, many and, for expanded clones, a class.

D	size	V	J	CDR3	DNA
-	-	TRBV6-4	TRBJ1-6	CASSGAFNSPLHF	TGTGCCAGCAGTGGCGCCTTTAATTCACCCCTCCACTTT
-	-	TRBV12-3/TRBV12-4	TRBJ1-5	CASTPGGGRAQHF	TGTGCCAGCACCCCCGGCGGGGGCCGGGCCCAGCATTTT
TRBD2	once	TRBV6-2/TRBV6-3	TRBJ2-1	CASSYGSGRYNEQFF	TGTGCCAGCAGTTATGGAAGCGGGAGGTACAATGAGCAGTTCTTC
-	-	TRBV9	TRBJ1-1	CASSAMANTEAFF	TGTGCCAGCAGCGCAATGGCAAACACTGAAGCTTTCTTT
TRBD1	-	TRBV2	TRBJ1-1	CASSELSGGVGTEAFF	TGTGCCAGCAGTGAACTGTCAGGGGGCGTCGGGACTGAAGCTTTCTTT
-	-	TRBV29-1	TRBJ2-2	CSVEVGSAGELFF	TGCAGCGTTGAAGTGGGGTCGGCCGGGGAGCTGTTTTTT
-	-	TRBV28	TRBJ1-5	CASSHAGGGSNQPQHF	TGTGCCAGCAGTCACGCGGGGGGAGGAAGCAATCAGCCCCAGCATTTT
-	-	TRBV27	TRBJ2-2	CASSLSPQGLGNTGELFF	TGTGCCAGCAGTTTATCACCTCAGGGTTTAGGGAACACCGGGGAGCTGTTTTTT
-	-	TRBV24-1	TRBJ2-3	CATSEGDTDTQYF	TGTGCCACCAGTGAGGGGGACACAGATACGCAGTATTTT
-	-	TRBV27	TRBJ1-6	CASSFSNSPLHF	TGTGCCAGCAGTTTTAGCAATTCACCCCTCCACTTT
TRBD1	-	TRBV2	TRBJ1-2	CASRVIRTGNYGYTF	TGTGCCAGCAGAGTCATTCGGACAGGGAACTATGGCTACACCTTC
-	-	TRBV2	TRBJ2-1	CASSGGRVGPSSYNEQFF	TGTGCCAGCAGTGGGGGGCGAGTGGGGCCCAGCTCCTACAATGAGCAGTTCTTC
-	-	TRBV6-5	TRBJ1-2	CASSYSLTQGLYGYTF	TGTGCCAGCAGTTACTCCTTAACCCAGGGACTCTATGGCTACACCTTC
-	-	TRBV5-1	TRBJ1-6	CASSLEAANSPLHF	TGCGCCAGCAGCTTGGAGGCAGCTAATTCACCCCTCCACTTT
TRBD2	-	TRBV24-1	TRBJ2-3	CATSDLYTGPASGIVTDTQYF	TGTGCCACCAGTGATTTGTATACGGGGCCGGCTAGCGGGATAGTGACAGATACGCAGTATTTT
TRBD1	-	TRBV2	TRBJ2-7	CASSVARGRRDEQYF	TGTGCCAGCAGTGTCGCCAGGGGGCGCCGCGACGAGCAGTACTTC
-	few	TRBV5-1	TRBJ2-7	CASSLVGLNYEQYF	TGCGCCAGCAGCTTGGTTGGACTTAACTACGAGCAGTACTTC
TRBD2	-	TRBV29-1	TRBJ2-3	CSVETVRGITDTQYF	TGCAGCGTTGAGACGGTGCGGGGGATCACAGATACGCAGTATTTT
-	-	TRBV19	TRBJ2-1	CASARGVPYNEQFF	TGTGCCAGTGCTAGAGGAGTTCCCTACAATGAGCAGTTCTTC
-	-	TRBV7-9	TRBJ2-1	CASRNEIIYNEQFF	TGTGCCAGCAGGAACGAGATTATTTACAATGAGCAGTTCTTC
-	once	TRBV7-3	TRBJ2-1	CASSFRRDGNEQFF	TGTGCCAGCAGCTTCCGGCGGGATGGGAATGAGCAGTTCTTC
TRBD2	few	TRBV4-2	TRBJ2-5	CASSPWTSGDQETQYF	TGTGCCAGCAGCCCCTGGACTAGCGGGGACCAAGAGACCCAGTACTTC
-	-	TRBV30	TRBJ2-6	CAWSVAGANVLTF	TGTGCCTGGAGTGTCGCTGGGGCCAACGTCCTGACTTTC
-	-	TRBV20-1	TRBJ2-7	CSATQQLEQYF	TGCAGTGCTACCCAACAGCTCGAGCAGTACTTC
-	-	TRBV12-3/TRBV12-4	TRBJ1-3	CASSPTPIGAIYF	TGTGCCAGCAGTCCGACCCCGATCGGGGCCATATATTTT
TRBD2	-	TRBV7-8	TRBJ2-7	CASSLSGSPSYEQYF	TGTGCCAGCAGCTTAAGCGGGAGTCCCTCCTACGAGCAGTACTTC
TRBD2	-	TRBV11-3	TRBJ2-7	CASSLDGTSAYEQYF	TGTGCCAGCAGCTTAGACGGGACTAGCGCCTACGAGCAGTACTTC
-	-	TRBV7-9	TRBJ1-2	CASSARSLEDNYGYTF	TGTGCCAGCAGCGCCAGGTCCTTAGAAGACAACTATGGCTACACCTTC
-	-	TRBV2	TRBJ2-5	CASAEQGQETQYF	TGTGCCAGCGCCGAGCAGGGCCAAGAGACCCAGTACTTC
-	-	TRBV6-2/TRBV6-3	TRBJ2-7	CASSFNLPGLLYEQYF	TGTGCCAGCAGTTTTAACCTTCCTGGGTTGCTCTACGAGCAGTACTTC
-	-	TRBV6-5	TRBJ2-7	CASRQTGAYEQYF	TGTGCCAGCAGGCAAACAGGAGCCTACGAGCAGTACTTC
TRBD1	-	TRBV19	TRBJ1-2	CASSPGQRAGYTF	TGTGCCAGTAGCCCGGGACAGAGGGCTGGCTACACCTTC
-	-	TRBV7-9	TRBJ1-4	CASSQPPTGNEKLFF	TGTGCCAGCAGCCAACCCCCGACAGGAAATGAAAAACTGTTTTTT
-	-	TRBV20-1	TRBJ2-4	CSSRGNIQYF	TGCAGTAGTCGCGGGAACATTCAGTACTTC
-	-	TRBV6-1	TRBJ1-5	CASSEGPYSNQPQHF	TGTGCCAGCAGTGAAGGGCCCTATAGCAATCAGCCCCAGCATTTT
-	-	TRBV18	TRBJ1-3	CASSPQGNTIYF	TGTGCCAGCTCACCACAGGGAAACACCATATATTTT
-	-	TRBV30	TRBJ2-7	CAWAQGTHEQYF	TGTGCCTGGGCGCAGGGGACCCACGAGCAGTACTTC
-	-	TRBV19	TRBJ1-6	CASSIRGGENSPLHF	TGTGCCAGTAGTATCCGCGGGGGAGAGAATTCACCCCTCCACTTT
-	-	TRBV19	TRBJ1-4	CASRYNFEKLFF	TGTGCCAGTAGGTACAATTTTGAAAAACTGTTTTTT
-	-	TRBV7-3	TRBJ2-1	CASSLGGINEQFF	TGTGCCAGCAGCTTGGGTGGGATCAATGAGCAGTTCTTC
-	-	TRBV7-8	TRBJ2-3	CASSLGPRSTDTQYF	TGTGCCAGCAGCTTAGGCCCCCGGAGCACAGATACGCAGTATTTT
-	once	TRBV10-3	TRBJ2-2	CAISELGNPGELFF	TGTGCCATCAGTGAGTTAGGGAATCCCGGGGAGCTGTTTTTT
-	-	TRBV5-1	TRBJ1-3	CASSPWGGAPGSSGNTIYF	TGCGCCAGCAGCCCTTGGGGAGGGGCGCCGGGGAGCTCTGGAAACACCATATATTTT
TRBD1	-	TRBV5-1	TRBJ2-3	CASSTTGADTQYF	TGCGCCAGCAGCACGACAGGGGCAGATACGCAGTATTTT
-	-	TRBV6-2/TRBV6-3	TRBJ2-7	CASSQSGEQYF	TGTGCCAGCAGTCAGTCAGGGGAGCAGTACTTC
-	once	TRBV25-1	TRBJ1-1	CASAREGGAEAFF	TGTGCCAGCGCGAGGGAGGGGGGGGCTGAAGCTTTCTTT
-	-	TRBV7-8	TRBJ2-3	CASSLSTDTQYF	TGTGCCAGCAGCCTCAGCACAGATACGCAGTATTTT
-	-	TRBV5-6	TRBJ1-2	CASSLVGAHNYGYTF	TGTGCCAGCAGCTTGGTGGGGGCCCATAACTATGGCTACACCTTC
TRBD1	-	TRBV10-3	TRBJ1-2	CAISEGDRALWGYTF	TGTGCCATCAGTGAGGGGGACAGGGCGCTATGGGGCTACACCTTC
-	-	TRBV7-2	TRBJ1-1	CASSSHINTEAFF	TGTGCCAGCAGCTCACATATCAACACTGAAGCTTTCTTT
-	many	TRBV28	TRBJ1-4	CASSQVSLEKLFF	TGTGCCAGCTCACAGGTTTCCCTTGAAAAACTGTTTTTT
-	-	TRBV12-3/TRBV12-4	TRBJ1-1	CASSGGATEAFF	TGTGCCAGCAGTGGGGGTGCCACTGAAGCTTTCTTT